These 25 T cell receptor beta chains came from one sample sequenced in a study of CD8+CD57+ T cells in acquired aplastic anemia. It was genomic DNA that served as the template for profiling TCR beta VDJ and CDR3. TCRdb itself ran the reads through MiXCR, one entry per CDR3 protein. The sample contains about 160,000 distinct CDR3 sequences, approximately 40% of which appear only once. The specimen was sorted CD4+, CD8+, or CD8+CD57+ T cells (not recorded which) from PBMCs. The origin of the receptors is a human donor in good health.

About this clonotype itself: A much more abundant neighbour one base away suggests this may be a read error. The chain has TRBV4-1 and TRBJ2-7; 7 positions match TRBD1. The CDR3 covers 14 residues. Germline V gene data show CDR1 as MGHRA and CDR2 as YSYEKL. J lost 1 base, V lost 6 bases, and 6 bases had no gene match. CDR3 loop: CASRRTGPSYEQYF. CDR3 nucleotide sequence: TGCGCCAGCAGGCGGACAGGACCATCCTACGAGCAGTACTTC.

The chain uses TRBV20-1 and TRBJ2-3, with TRBD2 matching 13 bases. Germline CDR1 DFQATT, CDR2 SNEGSKA (reference sequence). The V segment lost 3 bases and the J segment 1 base; nucleotides outside the gene matches: 4. The CDR3 length is 16 residues. CDR3 sequence reads: CSASGGLAGRTDTQYF. The CDR3 nucleotides are TGCAGTGCTAGCGGGGGACTAGCGGGGCGCACAGATACGCAGTATTTT.

The chain combines TRBV15 with TRBJ1-2; D is perhaps TRBD1 (5 bases). Germline lookup yields CDR1 LNHNV and CDR2 YYDKDF (reference sequence). The CDR3 is 14 residues long. The ends were cut back, 0 bases at V and 3 bases at J, with 8 bases in the middle. Here the CDR3 DNA reads TGTGCCACCAGCAGAGACCAGGGATACTATGGCTACACCTTC. Translating it yields CATSRDQGYYGYTF.

At least ten counts were recorded for this clonotype. The chain uses TRBV20-1 and TRBJ1-1; D is unresolved. The CDR3 has 10 amino acids. The V end was cut by 3 bases, the J end by 6 bases, with 5 bases between. CDR1 and CDR2 (germline): DFQATT, SNEGSKA (reference sequence). Written as DNA, the CDR3 is TGCAGTGCTAGCTCCGCTGAAGCTTTCTTT. Protein: CSASSAEAFF.

Comment on this clonotype: A much larger clone is a single base away; this may be a read error. The chain combines TRBV5-5 with TRBJ1-3; no definite D call. This CDR3 has 14 amino acids. Germline CDR1 reads SGHKS; CDR2 reads YYEKEE (reference sequence). The CDR3 loop is CASSSAIPGNTVYF. The CDR3, as DNA: TGTGCCAGCAGCTCGGCCATTCCTGGAAACACCGTATATTTT.

The chain recombines TRBV2 with TRBJ1-2; D is perhaps TRBD1 (6 bases). Per the germline V gene, CDR1 is SNHLY and CDR2 is FYNNEI. This CDR3 has 14 amino acids. Trimming cost V 1 base and J 5 bases, with 11 bases left between them. CDR3 bases: TGTGCCAGCAGTGAAGTACAGGGAGGGTATGGCTACACCTTC. This gives the protein CASSEVQGGYGYTF.

The chain employs TRBV7-8 and TRBJ2-1; no reliable D call. This CDR3 contains 16 residues. Germline lookup yields CDR1 SGHVS and CDR2 FQNEAQ. V lost 5 bases to trimming and J lost 7 bases, with 21 bases between them. CDR3: CASSPPGAWDANEQFF. The CDR3 DNA reads TGTGCCAGCAGCCCCCCCGGCGCCTGGGATGCGAATGAGCAGTTCTTC.

This clonotype came up many times. The chain couples TRBV5-6 to TRBJ2-5, with 7 bases identical to TRBD1. J was trimmed by 5 bases and V by 2 bases; bases with no gene match: 6. This CDR3 is 14 amino acids long. The germline V gene encodes CDR1 SGHDT and CDR2 YYEEEE. CDR3 in amino acids: CASSFDRVRETQYF. The CDR3 DNA follows: TGTGCCAGCAGCTTCGACAGGGTAAGGGAGACCCAGTACTTC.

This clonotype was found a few times. The chain uses TRBV27 and TRBJ1-1; maybe TRBD1 (5 bases). The CDR3 sequence is 13 residues long. Trimming stripped 5 bases from V and 10 bases from J, with 17 bases between. Germline CDR1 reads MNHEY; CDR2 reads SMNVEV (reference sequence). CDR3 amino acids: CASSPRTSEGAFF. Written as DNA, the CDR3 is TGTGCCAGCAGTCCCCGGACATCTGAGGGAGCTTTCTTT.

As DNA, the CDR3 is TGTGCCACCAGTGGGGGACTAGCGAGTCAAGAGACCCAGTACTTC. Protein: CATSGGLASQETQYF. V gene TRBV24-1 combines with J gene TRBJ2-5, with 10 bases fitting TRBD2. Losses at the gene ends were 5 bases for V and 2 bases for J; bases not matched to a gene: 4. Looked up from germline, CDR1 is KGHDR and CDR2 is SFDVKD. There are 15 residues in the CDR3.

Notes on this clonotype: A much larger clone differs from this one at a single base, so this may be a read error. V gene TRBV4-2 combines with J gene TRBJ2-3; D gene unclear. The CDR3 covers 14 residues. Germline loops: CDR1 LGHNA, CDR2 YNFKEQ. The CDR3 is CASSHPGPTDTRYF. The CDR3 coding sequence is TGTGCCAGCAGCCACCCAGGCCCCACAGATACGCGGTATTTT.

This clonotype was counted ten times or more. The rearrangement links TRBV9 to TRBJ1-4; 7 nucleotides agree with TRBD1. In germline, CDR1 is SGDLS, CDR2 YYNGEE. V was clipped by 0 bases and J by 6 bases; unmatched bases: 2. The CDR3 runs 14 residues. CDR3 protein: CASSVGDSYEKLFF. The CDR3 DNA follows: TGTGCCAGCAGCGTAGGGGACAGCTATGAAAAACTGTTTTTT. The variable domain in full, completed from reference TRBV9 and TRBJ1-4, reads DSGVTQTPKHLITATGQRVTLRCSPRSGDLSVYWYQQSLDQGLQFLIQYYNGEERAKGNILERFSAQQFPDLHSELNLSSLELGDSALYFCASSVGDSYEKLFFGSGTQLSVL.

This clonotype was observed many times. V is TRBV3-1 and J is TRBJ2-7, with no clear D. Deletions cut 1 base from V and 5 bases from J, with 9 bases between. The CDR3 covers 13 residues. CDR1 and CDR2 (germline): LGHDT, YNNKEL (reference sequence). CDR3: CASSQGNRNEQYF. CDR3 sequence (DNA): TGTGCCAGCAGCCAAGGGAATCGGAACGAGCAGTACTTC.

This sequence joins TRBV18 and TRBJ2-6; D is unclear. Germline V gene data show CDR1 as KGHSH and CDR2 as LQKENI. V was cut by 2 bases and J by 0 bases, with 8 bases left in between. The length of the CDR3 is 16 residues. The CDR3 coding sequence is TGTGCCAGCTCACCATTTGGAAACTCTGGGGCCAACGTCCTGACTTTC. Translated: CASSPFGNSGANVLTF.

The chain carries TRBV25-1 and TRBJ1-1, with 8 nucleotides matching TRBD1. Germline V gene lookup returns CDR1 MGHDK and CDR2 SYGVNS. V was pared by 3 bases and J by 3 bases, with 9 bases of the junction left unmatched. The CDR3 covers 16 residues. DNA for the CDR3: TGTGCCAGCAGTGAGAAGGACAGACAGGGGCACACTGAAGCTTTCTTT. Residues: CASSEKDRQGHTEAFF.

The CDR3 sequence: CASIPAGDGEQYF. The CDR3 nucleotides are TGTGCCAGCATTCCAGCGGGAGACGGGGAGCAGTACTTC. This chain joins TRBV7-8 and TRBJ2-7, with 8 bases matching TRBD2. The CDR3 runs 13 residues. Losses at the gene ends were 7 bases for V and 7 bases for J; bases not matched to a gene: 9. Germline V lookup: CDR1 SGHVS, CDR2 FQNEAQ.

This clonotype was observed many times. This chain joins TRBV14 and TRBJ2-3; a possible D gene is TRBD1 (6 bases). The CDR3 has 14 residues. V was shortened by 4 bases and J by 2 bases, with 10 bases between the two germline ends. Per germline, CDR1 SGHDN and CDR2 FVKESK. The CDR3 coding sequence is TGTGCCAGCAGCCCATGGGACATCACAGATACGCAGTATTTT. Encoded protein: CASSPWDITDTQYF.

As for this clonotype: This may be a read error: a much more frequent sequence differs by one nucleotide. The rearrangement uses TRBV6-1 and TRBJ2-5; 9 bases map to TRBD2. The CDR3 contains 13 residues. Germline V lookup: CDR1 MNHNS, CDR2 SASEGT. DNA of the CDR3: TGTGCCAGCACTGGACTAGCGCGAGAGACCCGGTACTTC. Its protein is CASTGLARETRYF.

This clonotype was seen ten or more times. The V gene is TRBV4-3, the J gene TRBJ1-1; D remains unclear. CDR3 length: 15 amino acids. Trimming cost V 0 bases and J 0 bases, with 8 bases left between them. CDR1 is LGHNA, CDR2 YSLEER, per germline. The CDR3 loop reads CASSQDRNMNTEAFF. The CDR3, as DNA: TGCGCCAGCAGCCAAGATCGGAATATGAACACTGAAGCTTTCTTT.

In its sample, this clonotype was seen many times. The CDR3 sequence is CASRGHGTSGGNTGELFF. CDR3 in DNA: TGTGCCAGTAGGGGACACGGGACTAGCGGGGGGAACACCGGGGAGCTGTTTTTT. The rearrangement links TRBV19 to TRBJ2-2, with 14 positions matching TRBD2. Germline V lookup: CDR1 LNHDA, CDR2 SQIVND (reference sequence). V gave up 6 bases and J gave up 1 base; unmatched junction bases: 7. The CDR3 runs 18 residues.

The V and J genes are TRBV29-1 and TRBJ2-1, with a possible D match to TRBD2 (6 bases). The CDR3 covers 14 residues. Trimming removed 7 bases at V and 2 bases at J, with 15 bases between. The V gene's germline CDR1 is SQVTM and CDR2 ANQGSEA. This CDR3 is CSAGSVPTYNEQFF. CDR3 DNA sequence: TGCAGCGCCGGGAGCGTCCCCACCTACAATGAGCAGTTCTTC.

This clonotype was found a few times. The chain uses TRBV3-1 and TRBJ2-1, with TRBD2 matching 13 bases. Germline V gene lookup returns CDR1 LGHDT and CDR2 YNNKEL (reference sequence). CDR3 size: 16 residues. The trim removed 3 bases at V and 4 bases at J, leaving 3 bases unmatched. CDR3 in amino acids: CASSQGLAGSYNEQFF. The CDR3 region has the DNA TGTGCCAGCAGCCAGGGACTAGCGGGAAGTTACAATGAGCAGTTCTTC.

The chain uses TRBV19 and TRBJ1-4; TRBD1 matches 8 bases. The ends lost 0 bases at V and 5 bases at J; junction bases unmatched: 2. The CDR3 covers 15 residues. Germline-derived CDR1 and CDR2 are LNHDA and SQIVND (reference sequence). In DNA, the CDR3 is TGTGCCAGTAGTATAGATTGGACAGGGAATGAAAAACTGTTTTTT. Encoded protein: CASSIDWTGNEKLFF.

The chain carries TRBV6-5 and TRBJ1-2; D is perhaps TRBD1 (5 bases). V lost 3 bases and J 7 bases, leaving 12 bases between the germline ends. The CDR3 sequence is 13 residues long. Germline values: CDR1 MNHEY, CDR2 SVGAGI. The CDR3: CASSYTGDLGYTF. For the CDR3, the DNA is TGTGCCAGCAGTTATACGGGGGATCTTGGCTACACCTTC.

The V gene is TRBV2, the J gene TRBJ2-5; a possible D gene is TRBD1 (6 bases). Looked up from germline, CDR1 is SNHLY and CDR2 is FYNNEI. The CDR3 runs 13 residues. Trimming shortened V by 4 bases and J by 5 bases, and 11 bases separated the two germline ends. In DNA form, the CDR3 reads TGTGCCAGCAGTGTAGGGGGATCGGAGACCCAGTACTTC. Its translation: CASSVGGSETQYF. The whole variable domain, remainder taken from reference TRBV2 and TRBJ2-5, is EPEVTQTPSHQVTQMGQEVILRCVPISNHLYFYWYRQILGQKVEFLVSFYNNEISEKSEIFDDQFSVERPDGSNFTLKIRSTKLEDSAMYFCASSVGGSETQYFGPGTRLLVL.